Listed below are T cell receptor beta chains from one sample, sequenced in a study of blood T cell repertoires in COVID-19. The assay was immunoSEQ multiplex PCR, and TCRdb's table has in-frame clones only and misses some. The sample has around 150,000 clones, around 89% seen once. Input material: peripheral blood. These receptors were obtained from a man aged 60 to 75 with acute or convalescent COVID-19. CDR3s include the opening cysteine and the closing phenylalanine or tryptophan. D genes are given only for firm matches. Clone size is given for some rows only: seen once, a few or many times, or a class if the clone is expanded.

j_call: TRBJ2-7; v_call: TRBV2; d_call: TRBD1; clone_size: once; cdr3_nt: TGTGCCAGCCTAAACCCCTTTTCCGGGACAGGGGGATACGAGCAGTACTTC; cdr3_aa: CASLNPFSGTGGYEQYF
j_call: TRBJ2-3; v_call: TRBV9; d_call: TRBD2; clone_size: once; cdr3_nt: TGTGCCAGCAGCCCCTCGGGACTATCCAAAGGAGATACGCAGTATTTT; cdr3_aa: CASSPSGLSKGDTQYF
j_call: TRBJ1-3; v_call: TRBV6-5; d_call: -; clone_size: -; cdr3_nt: TGTGCCAGCAGCCGGGTCCCCCGTTCTGGAAACACCATATATTTT; cdr3_aa: CASSRVPRSGNTIYF
j_call: TRBJ2-7; v_call: TRBV5-1; d_call: -; clone_size: -; cdr3_nt: TGCGCCAGCAGCTCTTCGACAGGACTCCTCTACGAGCAGTACTTC; cdr3_aa: CASSSSTGLLYEQYF
j_call: TRBJ2-5; v_call: TRBV24-1; d_call: -; clone_size: -; cdr3_nt: TGTGCCACCAGTGACCCGGGGACACTGCCCCAAGAGACCCAGTACTTC; cdr3_aa: CATSDPGTLPQETQYF
j_call: TRBJ1-1; v_call: TRBV7-9; d_call: TRBD1; clone_size: -; cdr3_nt: TGTGCCAGCAGAGCCTCGGGACAGTTGAACACTGAAGCTTTCTTT; cdr3_aa: CASRASGQLNTEAFF
j_call: TRBJ1-2; v_call: TRBV3-1/TRBV3-2; d_call: -; clone_size: -; cdr3_nt: TGTGCCAGCAGCCAAGAGAACAGACCAGACTATGGCTACACCTTC; cdr3_aa: CASSQENRPDYGYTF
j_call: TRBJ2-1; v_call: TRBV7-9; d_call: -; clone_size: -; cdr3_nt: TGTGCCATCCTTCGGTATAATGAGCAGTTCTTC; cdr3_aa: CAILRYNEQFF
j_call: TRBJ2-5; v_call: TRBV27; d_call: TRBD1; clone_size: -; cdr3_nt: TGTGCCAGCAGAGGGACAGCCTACCAAGAGACCCAGTACTTC; cdr3_aa: CASRGTAYQETQYF
j_call: TRBJ2-1; v_call: TRBV27; d_call: -; clone_size: -; cdr3_nt: TGTGCCAGCAGTTTTGAAGCTACAGGCTCCTACAATGAGCAGTTCTTC; cdr3_aa: CASSFEATGSYNEQFF
j_call: TRBJ1-2; v_call: TRBV3-1/TRBV3-2; d_call: -; clone_size: -; cdr3_nt: TGTGCCAGCAGCCAACCGGGGGGCGGAGGATATGGCTACACCTTC; cdr3_aa: CASSQPGGGGYGYTF
j_call: TRBJ2-5; v_call: TRBV6-5; d_call: -; clone_size: -; cdr3_nt: TGTGCCAGCAGTTACAACGGCCGCAAATGGGCGGAGACCCAGTACTTC; cdr3_aa: CASSYNGRKWAETQYF
j_call: TRBJ1-5; v_call: TRBV21-1; d_call: -; clone_size: -; cdr3_nt: TGTGCCACAAATCAGCCCCAGCATTTT; cdr3_aa: CATNQPQHF
j_call: TRBJ1-1; v_call: TRBV7-8; d_call: -; clone_size: -; cdr3_nt: TGTGCCAGCAGCTTATTGGGGGGTGAAGCTTTCTTT; cdr3_aa: CASSLLGGEAFF
j_call: TRBJ1-6; v_call: TRBV5-1; d_call: -; clone_size: -; cdr3_nt: TGCGCCAGCAGCCCCACAGGCTCACCCCTCCACTTT; cdr3_aa: CASSPTGSPLHF
j_call: TRBJ2-2; v_call: TRBV18; d_call: -; clone_size: once; cdr3_nt: TGTGCCAGCTCACCTACAGGCACCGGGGAGCTGTTTTTT; cdr3_aa: CASSPTGTGELFF
j_call: TRBJ2-3; v_call: TRBV19; d_call: -; clone_size: -; cdr3_nt: TGTGCCAGTAGGAGGGGAGGCGGTTTCGATACGCAGTATTTT; cdr3_aa: CASRRGGGFDTQYF
j_call: TRBJ2-7; v_call: TRBV7-6; d_call: -; clone_size: -; cdr3_nt: TGTGCCAGCAGCTCCGGGACAAACCCCTTCTACGAGCAGTACTTC; cdr3_aa: CASSSGTNPFYEQYF
j_call: TRBJ1-4; v_call: TRBV27; d_call: -; clone_size: -; cdr3_nt: TGTGCCAGCTTTCCGTACCGGGACTCACCTGAAAAACTGTTTTTT; cdr3_aa: CASFPYRDSPEKLFF
j_call: TRBJ1-2; v_call: TRBV5-1; d_call: TRBD1; clone_size: -; cdr3_nt: TGCGCCAGCAGCTTGGGGACAGGGGACCCCTATGGCTACACCTTC; cdr3_aa: CASSLGTGDPYGYTF
j_call: TRBJ1-4; v_call: TRBV25-1; d_call: TRBD1; clone_size: -; cdr3_nt: TGTGCCAGCAGAGGGGACAGGGTTGAAAAACTGTTTTTT; cdr3_aa: CASRGDRVEKLFF
j_call: TRBJ1-2; v_call: TRBV6-5; d_call: -; clone_size: -; cdr3_nt: TGTGCCAGCAGTTACGGGCCAGGGCCCGGTGGCTACACCTTC; cdr3_aa: CASSYGPGPGGYTF
j_call: TRBJ1-4; v_call: TRBV5-1; d_call: -; clone_size: -; cdr3_nt: TGCGCCAGCAGCTTGGCGACAGACCGTAATGAAAAACTGTTTTTT; cdr3_aa: CASSLATDRNEKLFF
j_call: TRBJ2-7; v_call: TRBV7-2; d_call: TRBD1; clone_size: few; cdr3_nt: TGTGCCAGCAGCCGGAGAGGACAGGGGGCAACCTACGAGCAGTACTTC; cdr3_aa: CASSRRGQGATYEQYF
j_call: TRBJ1-2; v_call: TRBV9; d_call: TRBD1; clone_size: -; cdr3_nt: TGTGCCAGCAGCCCCTCCGGACAGGTCAATGGCTACACCTTC; cdr3_aa: CASSPSGQVNGYTF
j_call: TRBJ1-1; v_call: TRBV2; d_call: -; clone_size: -; cdr3_nt: TGTGCCAGCAGTGCGGTTTCGAACAGAGAAGAAGCTTTCTTT; cdr3_aa: CASSAVSNREEAFF
j_call: TRBJ2-3; v_call: TRBV20-1; d_call: TRBD2; clone_size: -; cdr3_nt: TGCAGTGCTCGGGACGGGGGGACGCAGTATTTT; cdr3_aa: CSARDGGTQYF
j_call: TRBJ1-2; v_call: TRBV14; d_call: TRBD1; clone_size: medium-sized; cdr3_nt: TGTGCCAGCAGCCCCGTCGAGGGGACAGCGCACTATGGCTACACCTTC; cdr3_aa: CASSPVEGTAHYGYTF
j_call: TRBJ1-2; v_call: TRBV9; d_call: TRBD1; clone_size: -; cdr3_nt: TGTGCCAGCAACGGACAGGGCAACTATGGCTACACCTTC; cdr3_aa: CASNGQGNYGYTF
j_call: TRBJ1-1; v_call: TRBV7-2; d_call: -; clone_size: -; cdr3_nt: TGTGCCAGCAGCTTCGACAGGATGAACACTGAAGCTTTCTTT; cdr3_aa: CASSFDRMNTEAFF
j_call: TRBJ1-5; v_call: TRBV2; d_call: -; clone_size: -; cdr3_nt: TGTGCCAGCACCCAGTACCAGTATCAGCCCCAGCATTTT; cdr3_aa: CASTQYQYQPQHF
j_call: TRBJ1-3; v_call: TRBV7-2; d_call: -; clone_size: -; cdr3_nt: TGTGCCAGTGGACTAAGCTCTGGAAACACCATATATTTT; cdr3_aa: CASGLSSGNTIYF
j_call: TRBJ2-1; v_call: TRBV5-6; d_call: TRBD2; clone_size: -; cdr3_nt: TGTGCCAGCGCCAGGTTAAGCGGGGGGTATAATGAGCAGTTCTTC; cdr3_aa: CASARLSGGYNEQFF
j_call: TRBJ1-1; v_call: TRBV19; d_call: TRBD1; clone_size: once; cdr3_nt: TGTGCCAGTAGGCCAACAGGGGGCGGAACTGAAGCTTTCTTT; cdr3_aa: CASRPTGGGTEAFF
j_call: TRBJ2-3; v_call: TRBV5-8; d_call: TRBD2; clone_size: -; cdr3_nt: TGTGCCAGCAGCTTGGCTGGCGGGGGGGCAGATACGCAGTATTTT; cdr3_aa: CASSLAGGGADTQYF
j_call: TRBJ1-5; v_call: TRBV2; d_call: TRBD1; clone_size: once; cdr3_nt: TGTGCCAGCACTCCGAGGGCCAGGGGGCAGAGCAATCAGCCCCAGCATTTT; cdr3_aa: CASTPRARGQSNQPQHF
j_call: TRBJ2-7; v_call: TRBV24-1; d_call: TRBD1; clone_size: -; cdr3_nt: TGTGCCACCAGTGATGCGACAGGGCTCCTACGTACGGAGCAGTACTTC; cdr3_aa: CATSDATGLLRTEQYF
j_call: TRBJ2-2; v_call: TRBV2; d_call: -; clone_size: few; cdr3_nt: TGTGCCAGCAGTGTTTCGGTTCAGAACACCGGGGAGCTGTTTTTT; cdr3_aa: CASSVSVQNTGELFF
j_call: TRBJ1-6; v_call: TRBV3-1/TRBV3-2; d_call: TRBD1; clone_size: few; cdr3_nt: TGTGCCAGCAGCAACAGGGGCCCTAATTCACCCCTCCACTTT; cdr3_aa: CASSNRGPNSPLHF
j_call: TRBJ2-7; v_call: TRBV10-2; d_call: -; clone_size: -; cdr3_nt: TGCGCCAGCAATGGGGGGGCCGCCTACGAGCAGTACTTC; cdr3_aa: CASNGGAAYEQYF
j_call: TRBJ2-2; v_call: TRBV5-3; d_call: TRBD1; clone_size: -; cdr3_nt: TGTGCCAGAAGCTCGACTCCGGGACAGGGGAGGAACGGGGAGCTGTTTTTT; cdr3_aa: CARSSTPGQGRNGELFF
j_call: TRBJ2-1; v_call: TRBV30; d_call: -; clone_size: -; cdr3_nt: TGTGCCTGGAGCGGGGAGAACAATGAGCAGTTCTTC; cdr3_aa: CAWSGENNEQFF